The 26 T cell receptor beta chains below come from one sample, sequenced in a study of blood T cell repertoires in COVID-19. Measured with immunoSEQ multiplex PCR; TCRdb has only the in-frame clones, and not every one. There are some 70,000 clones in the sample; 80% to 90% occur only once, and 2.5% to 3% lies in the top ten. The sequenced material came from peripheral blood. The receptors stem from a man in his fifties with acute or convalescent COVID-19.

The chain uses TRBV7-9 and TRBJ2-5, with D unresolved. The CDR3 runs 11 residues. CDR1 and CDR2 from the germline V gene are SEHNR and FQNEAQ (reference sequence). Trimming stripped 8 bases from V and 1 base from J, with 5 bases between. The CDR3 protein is CASGSQETQYF. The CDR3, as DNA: TGTGCCAGCGGCAGCCAAGAGACCCAGTACTTC.

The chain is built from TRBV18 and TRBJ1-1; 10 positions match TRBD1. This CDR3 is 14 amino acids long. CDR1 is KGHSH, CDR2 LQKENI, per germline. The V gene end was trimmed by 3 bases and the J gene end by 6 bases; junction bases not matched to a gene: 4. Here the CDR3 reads CASSPGQGIAEAFF. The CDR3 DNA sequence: TGTGCCAGCTCACCGGGACAGGGGATCGCTGAAGCTTTCTTT. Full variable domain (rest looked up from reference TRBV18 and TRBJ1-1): NAGVMQNPRHLVRRRGQEARLRCSPMKGHSHVYWYRQLPEEGLKFMVYLQKENIIDESGMPKERFSAEFPKEGPSILRIQQVVRGDSAAYFCASSPGQGIAEAFFGQGTRLTVV.

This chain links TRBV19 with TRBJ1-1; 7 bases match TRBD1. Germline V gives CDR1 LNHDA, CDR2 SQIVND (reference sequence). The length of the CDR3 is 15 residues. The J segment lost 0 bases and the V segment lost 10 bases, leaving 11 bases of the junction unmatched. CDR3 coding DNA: TGTGCCACCCGGCAGGACAGGAGGATGAACACTGAAGCTTTCTTT. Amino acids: CATRQDRRMNTEAFF.

CDR3 sequence reads: CASSLIASGSDIQYF. In nucleotides, the CDR3 is TGTGCCAGCAGCTTAATAGCTAGCGGGAGCGACATTCAGTACTTC. The chain recombines TRBV7-2 with TRBJ2-4, with 10 bases lining up with TRBD2. The V segment lost 2 bases and the J segment 8 bases; nucleotides outside the gene matches: 6. This CDR3 is built from 15 residues. The germline V gene encodes CDR1 SGHTA and CDR2 FQGNSA.

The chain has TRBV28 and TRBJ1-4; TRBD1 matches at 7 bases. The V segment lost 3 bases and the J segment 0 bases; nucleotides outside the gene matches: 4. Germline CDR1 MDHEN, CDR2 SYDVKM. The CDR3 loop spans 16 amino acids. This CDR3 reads CASSFPGTATNEKLFF. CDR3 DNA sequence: TGTGCCAGCAGTTTCCCCGGGACAGCAACTAATGAAAAACTGTTTTTT.

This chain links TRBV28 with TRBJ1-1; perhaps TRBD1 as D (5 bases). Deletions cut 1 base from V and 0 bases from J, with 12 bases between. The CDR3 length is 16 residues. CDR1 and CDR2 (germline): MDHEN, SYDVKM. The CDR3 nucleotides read TGTGCCAGCAGTTTATCTTTAGACAGACTGAACACTGAAGCTTTCTTT. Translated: CASSLSLDRLNTEAFF.

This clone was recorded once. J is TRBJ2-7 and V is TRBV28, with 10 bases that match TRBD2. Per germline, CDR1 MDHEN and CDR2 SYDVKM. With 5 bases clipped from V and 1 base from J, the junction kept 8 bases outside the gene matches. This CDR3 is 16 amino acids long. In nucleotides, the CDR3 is TGTGCCAGCAGTACCTTCATGACTAGCGGGTCCTACGAGCAGTACTTC. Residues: CASSTFMTSGSYEQYF.

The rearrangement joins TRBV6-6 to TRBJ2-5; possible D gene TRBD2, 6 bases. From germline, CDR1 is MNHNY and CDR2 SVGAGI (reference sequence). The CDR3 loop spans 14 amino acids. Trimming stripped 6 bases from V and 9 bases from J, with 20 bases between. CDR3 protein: CASRTGETWWAQYF. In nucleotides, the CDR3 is TGTGCCAGCAGAACGGGGGAGACGTGGTGGGCCCAGTACTTC.

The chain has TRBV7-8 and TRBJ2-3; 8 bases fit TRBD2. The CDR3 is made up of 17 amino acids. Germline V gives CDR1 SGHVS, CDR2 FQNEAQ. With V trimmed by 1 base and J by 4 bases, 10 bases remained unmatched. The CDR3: CASSLGLLAEVADTQYF. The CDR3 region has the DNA TGTGCCAGCAGCTTAGGCTTACTAGCGGAGGTAGCAGATACGCAGTATTTT.

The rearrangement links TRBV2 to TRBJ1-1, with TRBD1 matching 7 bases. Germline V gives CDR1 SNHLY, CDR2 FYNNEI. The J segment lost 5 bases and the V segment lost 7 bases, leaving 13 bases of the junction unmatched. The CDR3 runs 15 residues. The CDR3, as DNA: TGTGCCAGCATTAAGGAGGGGGCGCTTCTGACTGAAGCTTTCTTT. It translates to CASIKEGALLTEAFF.

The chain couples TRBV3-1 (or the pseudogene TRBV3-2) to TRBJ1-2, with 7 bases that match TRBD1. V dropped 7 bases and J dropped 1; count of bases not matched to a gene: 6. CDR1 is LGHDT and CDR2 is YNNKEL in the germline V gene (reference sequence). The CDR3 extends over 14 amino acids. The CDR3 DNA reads TGTGCCAGCAACCCACAGGGGAGTAACTATGGCTACACCTTC. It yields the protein CASNPQGSNYGYTF.

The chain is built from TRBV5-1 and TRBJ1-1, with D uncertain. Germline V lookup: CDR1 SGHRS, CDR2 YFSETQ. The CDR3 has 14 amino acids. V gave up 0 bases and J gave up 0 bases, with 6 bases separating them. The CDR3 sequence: CASSLDSMNTEAFF. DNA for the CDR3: TGCGCCAGCAGCTTGGATAGCATGAACACTGAAGCTTTCTTT. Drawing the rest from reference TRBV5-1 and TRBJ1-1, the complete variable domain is KAGVTQTPRYLIKTRGQQVTLSCSPISGHRSVSWYQQTPGQGLQFLFEYFSETQRNKGNFPGRFSGRQFSNSRSEMNVSTLELGDSALYLCASSLDSMNTEAFFGQGTRLTVV.

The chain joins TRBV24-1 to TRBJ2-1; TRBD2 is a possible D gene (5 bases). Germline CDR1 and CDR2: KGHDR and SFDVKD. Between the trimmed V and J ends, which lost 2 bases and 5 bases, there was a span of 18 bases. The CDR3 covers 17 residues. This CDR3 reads CATSDSTRPGLNNEQFF. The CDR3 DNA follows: TGTGCCACCAGTGATTCCACGAGACCGGGATTAAACAATGAGCAGTTCTTC.

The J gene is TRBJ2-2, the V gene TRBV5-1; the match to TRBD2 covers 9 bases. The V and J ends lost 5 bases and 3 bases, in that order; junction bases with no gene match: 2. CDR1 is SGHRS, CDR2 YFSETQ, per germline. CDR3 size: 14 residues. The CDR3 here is CASSLAGDTGELFF. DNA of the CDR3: TGCGCCAGCAGTTTAGCGGGAGACACCGGGGAGCTGTTTTTT.

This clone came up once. The CDR3 protein is CATSDPRNRVRNEQFF. Written as DNA, the CDR3 is TGTGCCACCAGTGATCCTCGGAACAGGGTTCGGAATGAGCAGTTCTTC. The V and J genes are TRBV24-1 and TRBJ2-1, with D tentatively TRBD1 (6 bases). Germline V gene lookup returns CDR1 KGHDR and CDR2 SFDVKD. Trimming took 3 bases from V and 7 from J, leaving 18 bases between them. The CDR3 spans 16 residues.

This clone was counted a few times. This chain's CDR3 is CARQGAGLNSPLHF. CDR3 bases: TGTGCCCGACAGGGTGCGGGGTTGAATTCACCCCTCCACTTT. V and J are TRBV30 and TRBJ1-6; TRBD1 agrees at 7 bases. The germline V gene has CDR1 GTSNPN and CDR2 SVGIG (reference sequence). V shed 8 bases and J 7 bases; nucleotides not matched to a gene: 11. The CDR3 runs 14 residues. Looking up the rest from reference TRBV30 and TRBJ1-6 gives the full variable domain: SQTIHQWPATLVQPVGSPLSLECTVEGTSNPNLYWYRQAAGRGLQLLFYSVGIGQISSEVPQNLSASRPQDRQFILSSKKLLLSDSGFYLCARQGAGLNSPLHFGNGTRLTVT.

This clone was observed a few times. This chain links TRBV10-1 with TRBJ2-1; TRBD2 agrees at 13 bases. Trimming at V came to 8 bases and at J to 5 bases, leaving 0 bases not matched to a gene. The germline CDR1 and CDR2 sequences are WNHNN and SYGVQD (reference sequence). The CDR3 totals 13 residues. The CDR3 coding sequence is TGCGCCAGCGGGACTAGCGGGAACAATGAGCAGTTCTTC. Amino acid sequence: CASGTSGNNEQFF.

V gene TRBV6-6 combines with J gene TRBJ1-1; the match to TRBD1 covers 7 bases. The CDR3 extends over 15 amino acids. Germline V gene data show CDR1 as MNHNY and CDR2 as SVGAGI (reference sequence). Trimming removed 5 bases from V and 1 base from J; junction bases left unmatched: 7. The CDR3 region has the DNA TGTGCCAGCAGTCCCCGACAGGGACCGAACACTGAAGCTTTCTTT. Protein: CASSPRQGPNTEAFF.

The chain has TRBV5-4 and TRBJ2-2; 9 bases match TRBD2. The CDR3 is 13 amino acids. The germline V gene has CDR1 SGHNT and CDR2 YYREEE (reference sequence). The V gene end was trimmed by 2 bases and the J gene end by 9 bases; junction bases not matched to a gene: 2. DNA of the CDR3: TGTGCCAGCAGCTTAAGCGGGAGGCGGGAGCTGTTTTTT. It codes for CASSLSGRRELFF.

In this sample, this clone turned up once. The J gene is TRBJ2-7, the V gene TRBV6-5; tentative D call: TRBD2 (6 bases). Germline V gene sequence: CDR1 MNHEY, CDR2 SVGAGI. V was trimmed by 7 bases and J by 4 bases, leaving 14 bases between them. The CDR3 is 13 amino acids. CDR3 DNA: TGTGCCAGCAAGGCGGAGGGCCCTTACGAGCAGTACTTC. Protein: CASKAEGPYEQYF.

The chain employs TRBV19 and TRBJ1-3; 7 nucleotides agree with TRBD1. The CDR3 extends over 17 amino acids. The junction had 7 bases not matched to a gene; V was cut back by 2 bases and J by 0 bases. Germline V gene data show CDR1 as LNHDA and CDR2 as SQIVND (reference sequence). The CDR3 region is CASSIPYRGFSGNTIYF. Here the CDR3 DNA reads TGTGCCAGTAGTATACCCTACAGGGGTTTCTCTGGAAACACCATATATTTT.

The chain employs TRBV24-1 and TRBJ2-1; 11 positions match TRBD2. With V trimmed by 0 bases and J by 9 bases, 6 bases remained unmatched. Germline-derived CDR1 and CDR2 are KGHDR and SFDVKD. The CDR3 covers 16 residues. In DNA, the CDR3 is TGTGCCACCAGTGATTTGGTTAGCGGGAGGGCCGGTGAGCAGTTCTTC. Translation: CATSDLVSGRAGEQFF.

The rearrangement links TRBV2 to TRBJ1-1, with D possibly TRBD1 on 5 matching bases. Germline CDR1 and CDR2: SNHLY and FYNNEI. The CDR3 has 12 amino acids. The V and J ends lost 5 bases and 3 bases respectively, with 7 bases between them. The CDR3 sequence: CASSRGDTEAFF. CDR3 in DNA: TGTGCCAGCAGTAGGGGTGACACTGAAGCTTTCTTT.

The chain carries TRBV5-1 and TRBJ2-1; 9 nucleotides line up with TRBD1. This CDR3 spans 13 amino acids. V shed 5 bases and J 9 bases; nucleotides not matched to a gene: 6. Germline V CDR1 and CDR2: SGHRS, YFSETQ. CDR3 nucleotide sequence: TGCGCCAGCAGACAGGGGGCGGAAGGTGAGCAGTTCTTC. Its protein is CASRQGAEGEQFF. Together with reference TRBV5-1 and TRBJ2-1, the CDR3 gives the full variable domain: KAGVTQTPRYLIKTRGQQVTLSCSPISGHRSVSWYQQTPGQGLQFLFEYFSETQRNKGNFPGRFSGRQFSNSRSEMNVSTLELGDSALYLCASRQGAEGEQFFGPGTRLTVL.

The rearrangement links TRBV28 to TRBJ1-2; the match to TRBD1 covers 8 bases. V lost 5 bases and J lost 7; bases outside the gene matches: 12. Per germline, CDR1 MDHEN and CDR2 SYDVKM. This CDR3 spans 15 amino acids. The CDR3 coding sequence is TGTGCCAGCAGTGCCGGACAGGGTCGGATTTTTGGCTACACCTTC. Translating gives CASSAGQGRIFGYTF.

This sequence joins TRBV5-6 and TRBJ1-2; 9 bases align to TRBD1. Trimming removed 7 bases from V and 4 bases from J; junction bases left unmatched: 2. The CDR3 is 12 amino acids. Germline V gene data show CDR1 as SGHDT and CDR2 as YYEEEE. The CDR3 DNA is TGTGCCAGCCTGGACAGGGGCTATGGCTACACCTTC. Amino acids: CASLDRGYGYTF.